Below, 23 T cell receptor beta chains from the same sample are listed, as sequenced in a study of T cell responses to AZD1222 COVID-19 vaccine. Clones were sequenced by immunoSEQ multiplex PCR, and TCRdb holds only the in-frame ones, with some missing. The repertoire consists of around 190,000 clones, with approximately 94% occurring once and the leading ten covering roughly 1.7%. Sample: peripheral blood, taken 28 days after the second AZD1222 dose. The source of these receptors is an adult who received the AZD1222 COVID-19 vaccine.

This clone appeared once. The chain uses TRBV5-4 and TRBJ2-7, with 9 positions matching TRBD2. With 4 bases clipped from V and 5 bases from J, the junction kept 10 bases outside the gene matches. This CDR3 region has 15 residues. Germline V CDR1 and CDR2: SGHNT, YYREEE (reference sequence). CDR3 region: CASSAGGGRNDEQYF. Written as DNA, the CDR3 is TGTGCCAGCAGCGCGGGAGGGGGAAGGAACGACGAGCAGTACTTC.

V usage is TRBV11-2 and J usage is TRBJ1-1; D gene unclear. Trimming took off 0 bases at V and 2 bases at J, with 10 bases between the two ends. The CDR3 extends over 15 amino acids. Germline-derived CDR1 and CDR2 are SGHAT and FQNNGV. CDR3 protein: CASSLEASSNTEAFF. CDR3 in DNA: TGTGCCAGCAGCTTAGAGGCCAGCTCAAACACTGAAGCTTTCTTT.

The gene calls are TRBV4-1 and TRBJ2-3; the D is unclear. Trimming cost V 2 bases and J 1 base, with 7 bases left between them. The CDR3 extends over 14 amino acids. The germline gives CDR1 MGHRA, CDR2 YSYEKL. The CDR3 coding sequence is TGCGCCAGCAGCCAAAGGAAAGGCACAGATACGCAGTATTTT. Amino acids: CASSQRKGTDTQYF.

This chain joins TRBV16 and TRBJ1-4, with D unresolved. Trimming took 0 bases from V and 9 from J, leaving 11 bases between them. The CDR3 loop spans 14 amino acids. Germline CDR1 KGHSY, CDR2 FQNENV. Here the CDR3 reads CASSQSPGIKKLFF. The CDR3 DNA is TGTGCCAGCAGCCAATCACCAGGTATTAAAAAACTGTTTTTT.

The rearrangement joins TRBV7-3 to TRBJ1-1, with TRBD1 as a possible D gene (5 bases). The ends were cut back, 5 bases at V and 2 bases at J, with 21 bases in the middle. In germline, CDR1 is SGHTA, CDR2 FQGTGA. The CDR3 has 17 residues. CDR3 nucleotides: TGTGCCAGCAGCCCAAACCCACCCGGGTGGGGCAACACTGAAGCTTTCTTT. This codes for CASSPNPPGWGNTEAFF. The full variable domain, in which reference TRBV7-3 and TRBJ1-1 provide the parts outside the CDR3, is GAGVSQTPSNKVTEKGKYVELRCDPISGHTALYWYRQSLGQGPEFLIYFQGTGAADDSGLPNDRFFAVRPEGSVSTLKIQRTERGDSAVYLCASSPNPPGWGNTEAFFGQGTRLTVV.

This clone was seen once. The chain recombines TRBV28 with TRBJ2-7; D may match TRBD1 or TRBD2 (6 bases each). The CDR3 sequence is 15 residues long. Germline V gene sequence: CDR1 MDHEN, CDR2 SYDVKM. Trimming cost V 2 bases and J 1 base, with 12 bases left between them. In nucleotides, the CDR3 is TGTGCCAGCAGTTTAAGGGGGGACCGATCCTACGAGCAGTACTTC. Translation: CASSLRGDRSYEQYF.

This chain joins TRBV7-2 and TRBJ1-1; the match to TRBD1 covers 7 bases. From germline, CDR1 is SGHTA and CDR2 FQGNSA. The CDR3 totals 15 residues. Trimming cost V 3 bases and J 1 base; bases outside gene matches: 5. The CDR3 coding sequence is TGTGCCAGCAGCTTTACCGGGACAGCGAACACTGAAGCTTTCTTT. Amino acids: CASSFTGTANTEAFF.

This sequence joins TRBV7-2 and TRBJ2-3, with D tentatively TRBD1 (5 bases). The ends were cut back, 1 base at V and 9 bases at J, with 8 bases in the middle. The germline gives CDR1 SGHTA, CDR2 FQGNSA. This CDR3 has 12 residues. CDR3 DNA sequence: TGTGCCAGCAGCTTAGTAGGGGAAACGCAGTATTTT. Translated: CASSLVGETQYF.

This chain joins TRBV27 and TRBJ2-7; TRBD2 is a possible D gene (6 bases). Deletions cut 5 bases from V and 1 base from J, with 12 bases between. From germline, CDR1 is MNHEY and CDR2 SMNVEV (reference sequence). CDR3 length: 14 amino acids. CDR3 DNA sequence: TGTGCCAGCAGTCGTTCTAGCGCTTCCTACGAGCAGTACTTC. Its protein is CASSRSSASYEQYF.

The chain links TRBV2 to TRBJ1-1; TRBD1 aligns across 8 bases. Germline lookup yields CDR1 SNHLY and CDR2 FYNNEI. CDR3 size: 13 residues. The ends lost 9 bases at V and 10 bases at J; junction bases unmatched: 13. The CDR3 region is CARQPTGVGLAFF. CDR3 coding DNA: TGTGCCAGACAGCCGACAGGGGTTGGTTTAGCTTTCTTT.

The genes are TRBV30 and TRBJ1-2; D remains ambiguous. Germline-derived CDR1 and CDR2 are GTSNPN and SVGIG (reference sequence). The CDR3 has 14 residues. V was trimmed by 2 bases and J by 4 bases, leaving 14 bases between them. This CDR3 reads CAWSMRERGYGYTF. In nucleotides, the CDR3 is TGTGCCTGGAGTATGAGGGAGCGAGGCTATGGCTACACCTTC.

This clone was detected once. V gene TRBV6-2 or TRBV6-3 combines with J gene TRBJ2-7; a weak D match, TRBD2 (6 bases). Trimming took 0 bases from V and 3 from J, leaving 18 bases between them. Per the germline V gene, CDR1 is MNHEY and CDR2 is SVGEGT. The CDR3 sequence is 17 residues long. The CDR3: CASSYSSRDSPFYEQYF. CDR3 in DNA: TGTGCCAGCAGTTACTCGAGTAGGGACTCCCCATTCTACGAGCAGTACTTC.

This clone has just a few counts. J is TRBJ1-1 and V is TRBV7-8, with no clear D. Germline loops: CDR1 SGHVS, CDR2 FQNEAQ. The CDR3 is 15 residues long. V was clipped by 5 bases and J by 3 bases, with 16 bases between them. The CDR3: CASSKRRVSDTEAFF. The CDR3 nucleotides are TGTGCCAGCAGCAAAAGGAGGGTTTCCGACACTGAAGCTTTCTTT.

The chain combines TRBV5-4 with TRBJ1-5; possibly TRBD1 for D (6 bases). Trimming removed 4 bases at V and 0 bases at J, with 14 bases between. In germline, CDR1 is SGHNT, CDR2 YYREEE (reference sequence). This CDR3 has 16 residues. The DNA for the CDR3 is TGTGCCAGCAGCCTTGGTGGGGGGCGTAGCAATCAGCCCCAGCATTTT. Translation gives CASSLGGGRSNQPQHF.

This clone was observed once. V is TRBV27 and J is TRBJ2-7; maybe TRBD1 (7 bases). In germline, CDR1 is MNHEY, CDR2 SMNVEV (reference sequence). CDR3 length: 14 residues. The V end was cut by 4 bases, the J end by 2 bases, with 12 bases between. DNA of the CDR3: TGTGCCAGCAGTTGGGGGGACAGCCCCTACGAGCAGTACTTC. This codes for CASSWGDSPYEQYF.

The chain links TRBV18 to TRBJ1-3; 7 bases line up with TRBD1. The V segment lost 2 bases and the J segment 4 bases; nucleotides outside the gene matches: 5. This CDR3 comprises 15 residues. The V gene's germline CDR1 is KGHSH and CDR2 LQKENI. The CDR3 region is CASSPGGTEGNTIYF. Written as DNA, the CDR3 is TGTGCCAGCTCACCAGGTGGGACAGAAGGAAACACCATATATTTT.

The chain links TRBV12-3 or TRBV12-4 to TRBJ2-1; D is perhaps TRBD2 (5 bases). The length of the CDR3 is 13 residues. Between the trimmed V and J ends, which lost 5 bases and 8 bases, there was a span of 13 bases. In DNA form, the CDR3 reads TGTGCCAGCAGTCCCAATTCGCGGGATGAGCAGTTCTTC. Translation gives CASSPNSRDEQFF.

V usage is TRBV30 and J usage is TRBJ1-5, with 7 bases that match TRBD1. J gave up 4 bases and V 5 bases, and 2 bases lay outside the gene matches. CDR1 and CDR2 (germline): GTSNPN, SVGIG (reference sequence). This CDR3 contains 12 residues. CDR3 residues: CAWSGGNQPQHF. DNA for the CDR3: TGTGCCTGGTCAGGGGGGAATCAGCCCCAGCATTTT.

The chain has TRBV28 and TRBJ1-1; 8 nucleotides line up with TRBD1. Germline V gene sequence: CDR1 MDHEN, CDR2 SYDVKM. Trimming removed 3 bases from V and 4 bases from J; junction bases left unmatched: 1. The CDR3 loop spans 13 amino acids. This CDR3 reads CASSFTGGTEAFF. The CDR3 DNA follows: TGTGCCAGCAGTTTTACAGGGGGCACTGAAGCTTTCTTT. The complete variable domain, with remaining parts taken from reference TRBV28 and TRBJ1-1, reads DVKVTQSSRYLVKRTGEKVFLECVQDMDHENMFWYRQDPGLGLRLIYFSYDVKMKEKGDIPEGYSVSREKKERFSLILESASTNQTSMYLCASSFTGGTEAFFGQGTRLTVV.

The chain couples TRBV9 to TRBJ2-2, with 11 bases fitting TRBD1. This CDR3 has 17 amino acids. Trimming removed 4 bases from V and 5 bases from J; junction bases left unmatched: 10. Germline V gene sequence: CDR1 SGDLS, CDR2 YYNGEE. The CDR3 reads CASSLPRDRGGTGELFF. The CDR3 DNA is TGTGCCAGCAGCTTACCCAGGGACAGGGGGGGAACCGGGGAGCTGTTTTTT.

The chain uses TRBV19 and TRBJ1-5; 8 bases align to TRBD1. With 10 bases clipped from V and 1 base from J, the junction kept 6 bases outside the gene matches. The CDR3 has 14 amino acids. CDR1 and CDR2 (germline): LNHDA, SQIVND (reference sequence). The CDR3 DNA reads TGTGCCACTTCCTACAGGGGGAGCAATCAGCCCCAGCATTTT. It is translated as CATSYRGSNQPQHF. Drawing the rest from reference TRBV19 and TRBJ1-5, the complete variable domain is DGGITQSPKYLFRKEGQNVTLSCEQNLNHDAMYWYRQDPGQGLRLIYYSQIVNDFQKGDIAEGYSVSREKKESFPLTVTSAQKNPTAFYLCATSYRGSNQPQHFGDGTRLSIL.

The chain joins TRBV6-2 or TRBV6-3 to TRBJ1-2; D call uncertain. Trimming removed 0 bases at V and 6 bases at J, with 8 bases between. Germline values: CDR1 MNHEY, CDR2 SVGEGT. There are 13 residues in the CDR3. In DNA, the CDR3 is TGTGCCAGCAGTTACTCCGACGGTGATGGCTACACCTTC. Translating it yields CASSYSDGDGYTF.

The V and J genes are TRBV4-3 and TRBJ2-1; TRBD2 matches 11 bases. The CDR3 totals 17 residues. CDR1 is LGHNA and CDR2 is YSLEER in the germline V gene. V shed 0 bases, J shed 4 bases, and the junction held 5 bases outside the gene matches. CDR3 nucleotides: TGCGCCAGCAGCCAAGATCGTACTAGCGGGGGATACAATGAGCAGTTCTTC. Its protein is CASSQDRTSGGYNEQFF.